This T cell receptor beta chain was identified during a study of cytomegalovirus exposure and HLA in healthy donors (dated by TCRdb to about 2017). For context, the study as a whole: According to an earlier analysis of 550 to 750 of the donors, about 170 million T cells yielded over 90 million unique TCR beta sequences and 276 Gb of sequence data. Donor age, sex, ethnicity and CMV serostatus were collected together with the repertoire data. Every discovery cohort repertoire had been produced on one sequencing platform. The aim of the study was to test whether cataloging public T cell receptors could identify signatures of past pathogen exposure. The number of typed donors differed by locus: roughly 620-630 for A, B, C, DRB1 and DQB1; 522 for DQA1; approximately 600 for DPA1; and around 450 for DPB1. Because of strong linkage in the cohort, four to six DR-DQ haplotypes were treated as single units for association and clustering. An earlier analysis of around 580 of the donors used high-throughput TCR beta sequencing to judge whether each TCR beta V gene segment behaved as functional or pseudogenic. Of the 398 genotyped donors, less than 90% were placed in the genetic ancestry cluster associated with self-reported Caucasian donors. About 310 gigabases of sequencing data and tens of millions of unique TCR sequences were included in an early release covering several hundred HLA-typed donors. A later genetic analysis took genome-wide SNP genotypes for about three fifths of the 666 donors and used that subset as a discovery cohort. HLA typing covered class I and class II loci at four-digit resolution. The study used immunosequencing to profile the T cell repertoires of 666 subjects and linked those repertoires to cytomegalovirus serostatus. The study combined high-throughput TCR immunosequencing, statistical association of individual TCRs with disease status, and machine learning to predict cytomegalovirus infection status. A separate validation cohort of about 110 different subjects was used in addition to the roughly 720-subject first cohort. On average, 235,054 unique TCR beta nucleotide sequences were sequenced per donor among 398 genotyped donors of the cohort, with about 19% of those sequences being non-productive. A later analysis re-analyzed previously published TCR beta repertoires from approximately 700 donors and added high-resolution HLA genotyping to study TCR occurrence patterns. Rather than drawing on any new phenotypic data, the later analysis identified candidate immune exposures from TCR beta sequences and the way those sequences occurred across donors. What the research found in general, with its limitations: Because HLA typing was unavailable for some donors at each locus, only the typed subset was used in association tests. A later analysis associated about 17,000 TCR beta sequences with specific HLA alleles at a false discovery rate of 0.05. Strong co-occurrence of HLA alleles, especially DR and DQ, made assigning TCR associations to individual alleles difficult. The cohort was sequenced for TCR beta chains only, and without alpha or paired-chain data the features that could be detected were limited. Sequencing depth was assumed to be roughly uniform across donors in the presence/absence analyses, though that assumption may not hold. The authors suggested that the approach could potentially be generalized to other disease states and immunological phenotypes. According to a later analysis, parvovirus B19, influenza, CMV and Epstein-Barr virus appeared linked to several top co-occurrence clusters. A group of highly shared sequence variants was considered likely to be a technical artifact of the sequencing pipeline. In a later analysis, the rate of TCR association differed among HLA loci, with DRB1 alleles having the most associated TCRs and HLA-C alleles having the fewest. A later genetic analysis associated a missense DCLRE1C variant with V-gene and J-gene trimming of TCR beta chains, and an independent cohort replicated the association. CMV serostatus was the only immune exposure information available for the cohort. In an earlier analysis of approximately 590 of the donors, most TCR beta V segments appeared in productive rearrangements about 90% or about 30% of the time, broadly matching IMGT annotations. A further reported finding was that TCR beta sequences accurately predicted the HLA-A and HLA-B alleles for most subjects in the first cohort. Because counts were too low, 15 to 20 rarely observed V segments, including chromosome 9 orphons, were excluded from the earlier analysis of 587 of the donors. In a later analysis, most CMV-associated TCR beta chains were found to appear HLA-restricted, with HLA associations seemingly driven largely by CMV exposure. While some public TCRs were present in many individuals, most TCR sequences turned up only very rarely across donors. Compared with equally common non-associated chains, HLA-associated TCR beta chains in a later analysis were more clonally expanded and had lower generation probabilities. Some IMGT-functional V segments, including TRBV6-2 and TRBV6-3, could not be distinguished by the 87-base-pair reads and were therefore excluded. The study listed 164 TCR beta chains as associated with cytomegalovirus. A later genetic analysis reported fewer N-insertions in productive TCRs among donors in an Asian-associated ancestry cluster than the roughly 650-donor mean. In both the original and validation cohorts, the classifier was reported to diagnose cytomegalovirus status with high specificity and sensitivity. Linkage disequilibrium might explain the correlated functional status among segregating V segments, but an unknown experimental factor could not be ruled out. In vitro tests confirmed that a few of the cytomegalovirus-associated TCR beta chains recognize cytomegalovirus antigens.

Library preparation employed the immunoSEQ multiplex PCR assay. For the multiplex PCR, a mixture combining 60 forward primers for TCR Vbeta segments and 13 reverse primers for TCR Jbeta segments was used. The CDR3 region of rearranged TCR beta genes was amplified from genomic DNA by a multiplex PCR assay. The Illumina HiSeq System was used to sequence the amplified TCR beta libraries as 87-base-pair reads. From the authors' description of their analysis: A later analysis tallied 75 million to 85 million unique TCR beta chains across the 550 to 850 repertoires, and approximately 11 million of those chains were shared by two or more donors. Raw reads were error-corrected and collapsed into unique sequences with a nearest-neighbor algorithm that merged closely related sequences to remove PCR and sequencing errors. To assign V, D and J gene segments, CDR3 sequences were aligned to IMGT reference sequences. For a sequence to be retained, a match of at least six nucleotides to both a V gene segment and a J gene segment was required. Rearrangements were called productive when the CDR3 lacked stop codons and stayed in frame with V and J; all others were non-productive. Following IMGT convention, CDR3 was defined as the stretch from the second conserved V-encoded cysteine up to the conserved J-encoded phenylalanine. The earlier analysis of roughly 590 of the donors excluded any sequence lacking an unambiguous match to a single V gene segment. An earlier analysis of about 600 of the donors called V segments functional above 56.7% productive rearrangements and segregating when the between-donor standard deviation exceeded 5%. A statistical classification framework was built for diagnosing cytomegalovirus status from the catalog of TCR beta chain sequences. In a later analysis, V and J genes were assigned by comparing TCR nucleotide sequences against IMGT/GENE-DB human TR gene sequences. In a later analysis, CDR3 sequences and most-parsimonious VDJ recombination scenarios were assigned using the TCRdist pipeline. In a later analysis, each TCR beta chain was defined by its CDR3 amino acid sequence together with its V-gene family, and reads without a unique V-gene family were excluded. As a way to deal with suspected cross-contamination and a sequencing artifact, a later analysis dropped roughly 600 nucleotide sequences that were highly shared and had low generation probability. A later analysis calculated a clonal expansion index for each public chain from normalized within-repertoire ranks of inferred template counts. A later analysis computed generation probabilities with a VDJ recombination model fitted to out-of-frame rearrangements, and checked the results against IGoR. Hypergeometric tests were used in a later analysis to score TCR-TCR, TCR-HLA and TCR-CMV co-occurrence, with a repertoire-size bias correction applied to the TCR pairs. To estimate false discovery rates, a later analysis permuted the HLA or CMV assignments 20 times. A later analysis grouped co-occurring TCRs with DBSCAN, adding TCRdist sequence similarity when clustering within HLA-allele-positive subsets. Co-occurrence clustering excluded repertoires with fewer than 30,000 or more than 120,000 public chains, plus five with anomalous nucleotide sharing. TCRdb mirrors the immuneACCESS table, restricted to in-frame sequences. Some clones are absent from its copies; in checked studies, under half trace to an unresolved V gene, and the reason for the others is unknown. V, J and clone size derive from that table, while D and trimming were established from the DNA sequence. The sample table records approximately 160,000 clones; roughly 79% of these occur just once. The ten largest clones represent about 1% of the sample.

V and J lose 5 bases and 7 bases, and a span of 11 bases separates them. The germline V gene provides CDR1 MDHEN and CDR2 SYDVKM. The CDR3 runs 12 amino acids, cysteine and phenylalanine included. The entry retains the CDR3 DNA only, 36 bases that are in frame from base 1. Remarks on this clone: The specificity of this receptor is unknown. No clone much larger than this one lies a single base away; base qualities are absent.

The cohort comprised more than 550 healthy bone marrow donors. At the time of sampling, all cohort members were nominally healthy, though unrecorded immune exposures were likely present. The donor tested CMV seronegative and was one of the 352 seronegative cohort members. A peripheral blood sample was collected from each donor, and TCR beta sequencing was performed on peripheral blood mononuclear cells. Genomic DNA extraction from the blood cell samples was performed with the Qiagen DNeasy Blood Extraction Kit. Input material: PBMCs. This TCR derives from a woman aged 40 to 50 in good health and CMV-seronegative. This receptor chain uses TRBV28 and TRBJ1-1, with TRBD1 perhaps the D gene, on 5 matching bases. CDR3 reads: CASSVGGVEAFF. The DNA sequence is TGTGCCAGCAGTGTAGGAGGGGTTGAAGCTTTCTTT.